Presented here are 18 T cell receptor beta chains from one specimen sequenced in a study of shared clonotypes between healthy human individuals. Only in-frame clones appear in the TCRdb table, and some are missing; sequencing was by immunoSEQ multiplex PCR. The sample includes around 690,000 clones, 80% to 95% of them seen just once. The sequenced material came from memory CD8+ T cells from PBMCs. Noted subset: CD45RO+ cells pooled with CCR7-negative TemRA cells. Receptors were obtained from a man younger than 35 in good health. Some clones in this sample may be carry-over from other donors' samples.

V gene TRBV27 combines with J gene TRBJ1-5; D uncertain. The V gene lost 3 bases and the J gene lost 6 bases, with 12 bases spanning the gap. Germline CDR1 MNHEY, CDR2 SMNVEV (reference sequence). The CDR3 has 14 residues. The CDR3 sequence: CASSLGGPGQPQHF. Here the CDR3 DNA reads TGTGCCAGCAGTTTGGGAGGTCCCGGTCAGCCCCAGCATTTT.

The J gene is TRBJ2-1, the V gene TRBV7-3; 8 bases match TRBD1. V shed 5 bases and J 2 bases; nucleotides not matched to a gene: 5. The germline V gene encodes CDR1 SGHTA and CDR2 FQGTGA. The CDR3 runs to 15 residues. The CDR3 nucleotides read TGTGCCAGCAGCCTGGACAGGGACCCCTACAATGAGCAGTTCTTC. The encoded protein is CASSLDRDPYNEQFF.

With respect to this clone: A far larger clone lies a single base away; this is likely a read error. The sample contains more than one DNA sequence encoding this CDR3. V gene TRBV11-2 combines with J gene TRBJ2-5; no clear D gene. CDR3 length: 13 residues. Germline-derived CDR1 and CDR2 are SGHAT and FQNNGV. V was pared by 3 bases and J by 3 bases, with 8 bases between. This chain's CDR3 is CASSLWREETQYF. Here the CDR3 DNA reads TGTGCCAGCAGCTTGTGGAGAGAAGAGACCCAGTACTTC.

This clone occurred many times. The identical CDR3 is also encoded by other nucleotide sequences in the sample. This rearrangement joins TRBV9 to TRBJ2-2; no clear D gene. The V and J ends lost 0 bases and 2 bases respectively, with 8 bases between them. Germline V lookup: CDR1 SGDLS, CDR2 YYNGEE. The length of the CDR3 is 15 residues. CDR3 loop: CASSVGTANTGELFF. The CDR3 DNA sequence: TGTGCCAGCAGCGTAGGAACAGCTAACACCGGGGAGCTGTTTTTT.

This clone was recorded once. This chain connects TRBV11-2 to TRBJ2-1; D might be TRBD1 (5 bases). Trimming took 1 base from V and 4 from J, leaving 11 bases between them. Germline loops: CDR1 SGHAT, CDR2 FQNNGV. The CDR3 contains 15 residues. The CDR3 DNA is TGTGCCAGCAGCTTAGGGCAGGGAAAGTACAATGAGCAGTTCTTC. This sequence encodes CASSLGQGKYNEQFF.

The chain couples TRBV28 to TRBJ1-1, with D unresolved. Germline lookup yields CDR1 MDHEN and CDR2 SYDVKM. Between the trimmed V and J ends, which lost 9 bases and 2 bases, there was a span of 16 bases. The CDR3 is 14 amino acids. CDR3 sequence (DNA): TGTGCCAGTCGCTTTGAGGGTATCAACACTGAAGCTTTCTTT. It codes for CASRFEGINTEAFF.

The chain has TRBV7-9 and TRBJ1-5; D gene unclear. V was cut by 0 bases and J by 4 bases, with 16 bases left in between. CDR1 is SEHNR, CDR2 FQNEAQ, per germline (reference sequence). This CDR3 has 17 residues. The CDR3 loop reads CASSLADPQALNQPQHF. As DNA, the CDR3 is TGTGCCAGCAGCTTAGCGGATCCCCAAGCGCTTAATCAGCCCCAGCATTTT.

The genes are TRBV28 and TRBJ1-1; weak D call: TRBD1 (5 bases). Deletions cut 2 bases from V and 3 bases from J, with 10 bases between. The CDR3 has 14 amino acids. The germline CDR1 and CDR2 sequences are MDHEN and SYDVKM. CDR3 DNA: TGTGCCAGCAGTTTACAGGGATGGGACACTGAAGCTTTCTTT. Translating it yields CASSLQGWDTEAFF.

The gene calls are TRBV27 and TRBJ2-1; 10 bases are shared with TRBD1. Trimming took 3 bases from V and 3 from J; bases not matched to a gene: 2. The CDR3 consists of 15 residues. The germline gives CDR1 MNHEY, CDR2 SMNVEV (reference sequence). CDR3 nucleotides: TGTGCCAGCAGTTTTGGACAGGGGGGCTACAATGAGCAGTTCTTC. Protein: CASSFGQGGYNEQFF.

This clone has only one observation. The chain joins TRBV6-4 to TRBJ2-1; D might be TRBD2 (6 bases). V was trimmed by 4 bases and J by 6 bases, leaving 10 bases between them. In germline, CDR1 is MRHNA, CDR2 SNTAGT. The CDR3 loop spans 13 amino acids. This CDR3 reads CASSGDSGNEQFF. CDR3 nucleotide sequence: TGTGCCAGCAGTGGGGATAGCGGCAATGAGCAGTTCTTC.

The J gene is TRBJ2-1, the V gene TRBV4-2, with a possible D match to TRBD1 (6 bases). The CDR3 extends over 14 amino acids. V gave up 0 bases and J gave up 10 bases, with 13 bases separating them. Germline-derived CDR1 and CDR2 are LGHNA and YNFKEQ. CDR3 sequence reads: CASSQEARQDEQFF. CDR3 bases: TGTGCCAGCAGCCAAGAGGCCCGACAGGACGAGCAGTTCTTC.

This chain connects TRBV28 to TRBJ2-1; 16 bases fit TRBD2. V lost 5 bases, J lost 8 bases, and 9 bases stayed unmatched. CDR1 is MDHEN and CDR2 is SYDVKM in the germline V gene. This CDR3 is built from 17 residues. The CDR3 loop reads CASSSGTSGRALHEQFF. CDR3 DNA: TGTGCCAGCAGTAGTGGGACTAGCGGGAGGGCCCTCCATGAGCAGTTCTTC.

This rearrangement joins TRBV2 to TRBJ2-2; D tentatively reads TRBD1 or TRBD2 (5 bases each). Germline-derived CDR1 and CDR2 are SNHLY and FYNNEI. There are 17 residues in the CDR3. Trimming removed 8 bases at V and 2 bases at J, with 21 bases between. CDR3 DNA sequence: TGTGCCAGCTTCAAGACAGCGGTCTTAGCAAACACCGGGGAGCTGTTTTTT. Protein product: CASFKTAVLANTGELFF.

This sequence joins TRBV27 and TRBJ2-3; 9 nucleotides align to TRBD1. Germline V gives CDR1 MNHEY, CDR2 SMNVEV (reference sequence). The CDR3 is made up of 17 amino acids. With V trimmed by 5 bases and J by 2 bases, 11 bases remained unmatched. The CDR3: CASSIITGTGPTDTQYF. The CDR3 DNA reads TGTGCCAGCAGTATAATTACCGGGACAGGGCCCACAGATACGCAGTATTTT.

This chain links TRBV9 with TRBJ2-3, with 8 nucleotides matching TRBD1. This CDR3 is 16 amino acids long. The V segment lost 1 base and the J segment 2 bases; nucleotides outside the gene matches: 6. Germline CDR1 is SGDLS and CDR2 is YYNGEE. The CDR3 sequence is CASSVTSTGATDTQYF. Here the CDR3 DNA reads TGTGCCAGCAGCGTAACTTCGACAGGGGCCACAGATACGCAGTATTTT.

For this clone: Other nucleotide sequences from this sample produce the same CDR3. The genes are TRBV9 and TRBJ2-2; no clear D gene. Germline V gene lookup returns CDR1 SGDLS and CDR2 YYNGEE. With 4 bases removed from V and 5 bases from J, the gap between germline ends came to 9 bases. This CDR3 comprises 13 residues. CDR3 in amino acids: CASSPAGTGELFF. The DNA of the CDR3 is TGTGCCAGCAGCCCGGCCGGGACCGGGGAGCTGTTTTTT.

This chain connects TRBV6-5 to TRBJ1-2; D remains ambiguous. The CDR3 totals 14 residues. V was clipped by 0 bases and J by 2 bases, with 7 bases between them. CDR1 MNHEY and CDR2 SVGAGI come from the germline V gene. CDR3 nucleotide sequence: TGTGCCAGCAGTTACTCTTCACTCAACTATGGCTACACCTTC. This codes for CASSYSSLNYGYTF.

CDR3 protein: CASSFEKGGATNEKLFF. The CDR3 coding sequence is TGTGCCAGCAGCTTTGAGAAGGGTGGGGCAACTAATGAAAAACTGTTTTTT. J is TRBJ1-4 and V is TRBV7-9; D remains ambiguous. V was pared by 3 bases and J by 0 bases, with 14 bases between. The CDR3 extends over 17 amino acids. Germline V gene data show CDR1 as SEHNR and CDR2 as FQNEAQ (reference sequence).